Below are 8 T cell receptor beta chains sequenced from a single sample in a study of blood T cell repertoires in COVID-19. The method was immunoSEQ multiplex PCR; TCRdb's version includes in-frame clones alone and lacks a portion of them. The data hold 400,000 or so clones, with nearly 90% observed a single time. The sequenced sample consisted of PBMCs or T cells enriched from blood (not recorded which). These receptors came from a woman in her forties with acute COVID-19.

CDR3 amino acids: CASSQVRRETGELFF. The CDR3 nucleotides are TGCGCCAGCAGCCAAGTTCGCAGGGAAACCGGGGAGCTGTTTTTT. The chain is built from TRBV4-1 and TRBJ2-2, with D possibly being TRBD1 (5 bases). The CDR3 spans 15 residues. Germline CDR1 and CDR2: MGHRA and YSYEKL. V lost 1 base, J lost 5 bases, and 11 bases lay in between.

The V and J genes are TRBV6-5 and TRBJ1-2; tentative D call: TRBD1 (5 bases). Between the trimmed V and J ends, which lost 2 bases and 4 bases, there was a span of 17 bases. The CDR3 sequence is 16 residues long. Germline CDR1 and CDR2: MNHEY and SVGAGI. The CDR3 sequence is CASSYAPGEGTYGYTF. In nucleotides, the CDR3 is TGTGCCAGCAGTTACGCCCCGGGGGAGGGCACCTATGGCTACACCTTC.

V is TRBV7-9 and J is TRBJ1-3; D not certain. This CDR3 region has 15 residues. V was shortened by 1 base and J by 4 bases, with 11 bases between the two germline ends. Germline V CDR1 and CDR2: SEHNR, FQNEAQ (reference sequence). The CDR3 loop reads CASSLGVIPGNTIYF. The DNA for the CDR3 is TGTGCCAGCAGCTTAGGCGTAATCCCCGGAAACACCATATATTTT.

On this clone: At one end the junction does not follow the germline gene, possibly because of a read error. The chain uses TRBV6-5 and TRBJ2-4, with 8 bases matching TRBD1. The CDR3 runs to 12 residues. Germline-derived CDR1 and CDR2 are MNHEY and SVGAGI. The CDR3: CASSIPGGDQDF. The CDR3 bases are TGTGCCAGCAGTATACCAGGGGGCGATCAGGACTTC.

The chain combines TRBV5-1 with TRBJ1-1; D remains ambiguous. The germline V and J ends were trimmed by 2 bases and 3 bases, with 11 bases remaining between them. CDR3 length equals 14 residues. The germline V gene has CDR1 SGHRS and CDR2 YFSETQ. In DNA, the CDR3 is TGCGCCAGCAGCTTATTCAGGAGGGACACTGAAGCTTTCTTT. Amino acids: CASSLFRRDTEAFF.

This rearrangement joins TRBV11-2 to TRBJ1-3; D is possibly TRBD1 (6 bases). Germline V lookup: CDR1 SGHAT, CDR2 FQNNGV. The CDR3 covers 19 residues. Trimming cost V 4 bases and J 0 bases, with 22 bases left between them. CDR3 sequence reads: CASSSAEIDRPVSGNTIYF. DNA of the CDR3: TGTGCCAGCAGCTCCGCCGAAATTGACAGGCCGGTCTCTGGAAACACCATATATTTT.

V and J are TRBV10-3 and TRBJ1-2; 7 nucleotides align to TRBD1. Per germline, CDR1 ENHRY and CDR2 SYGVKD. The CDR3 is 15 residues long. With V trimmed by 3 bases and J by 8 bases, 12 bases remained unmatched. The CDR3 nucleotides are TGTGCCATCAGTGAAGGGGCAGGGGGTCGGTTAGGCTACACCTTC. Translated, it gives CAISEGAGGRLGYTF.

This clone showed up just once. V and J are TRBV12-3 or TRBV12-4 and TRBJ2-3; no firm D call. V was trimmed by 6 bases and J by 5 bases, leaving 12 bases between them. CDR3 size: 13 residues. CDR3 loop: CASRISVRDTQYF. The CDR3 DNA follows: TGTGCCAGCAGAATATCCGTTAGAGATACGCAGTATTTT.